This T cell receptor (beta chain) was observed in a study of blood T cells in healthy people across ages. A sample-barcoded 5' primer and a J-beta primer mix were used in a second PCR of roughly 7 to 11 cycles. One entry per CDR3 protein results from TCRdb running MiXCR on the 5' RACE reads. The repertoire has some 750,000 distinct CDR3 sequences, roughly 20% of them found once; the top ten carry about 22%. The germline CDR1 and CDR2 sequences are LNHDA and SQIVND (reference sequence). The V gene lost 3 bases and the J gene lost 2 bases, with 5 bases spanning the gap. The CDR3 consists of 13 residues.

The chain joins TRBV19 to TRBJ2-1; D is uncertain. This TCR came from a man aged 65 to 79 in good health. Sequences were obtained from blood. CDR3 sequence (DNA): TGTGCCAGTAGTATCTGGACCTACAATGAGCAGTTCTTC. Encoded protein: CASSIWTYNEQFF.